This TCR beta chain was sequenced for a study of blood T cell repertoires in COVID-19 (dated by TCRdb to 2019 to 2021). General notes on the study: Samples from collaborators originated in the United States, Italy and Spain and spanned both the acute and convalescent phases of COVID-19. The material from the prospective study consisted of cDNA or gDNA derived from T cells, B-cell-depleted T cells, or PBMCs. The dataset comprised deeply sampled blood TCRbeta repertoires from subjects exposed to, actively infected with, or recovered from COVID-19. The repertoires were released in a freely available public database intended as a resource for research on the immune response to SARS-CoV-2. The samples were drawn from the first 160 participants of the ongoing ImmuneRACE study and from 950 to 1,500 subjects provided by 6 global collaborators. The sample metadata nearly always contained a de-identified subject ID, COVID-19 status, age in years and sex. Where available, HLA class I and class II types were taken from metadata supplied by the sample provider and were not determined by assay-based typing.

Collaborating institutions collected whole blood in K2EDTA tubes following their own protocols. For TCRbeta analysis, collaborators shipped samples as frozen whole blood, isolated PBMCs, or DNA extracted from either of those sample types. Broader findings and caveats from the paper: How much clinical and demographic metadata was included differed by source and by participant, and the metadata was provided uncurated.

As regards this clone: Its specific antigen is unknown. No qualities accompany the bases; no much larger clone lies one base away.

The immunoSEQ Assay, a bias-controlled multiplex PCR, was used to amplify TCRbeta CDR3 regions from genomic DNA. On the authors' methods: Within the assay, amplification of reference gene primers was used to estimate how many nucleated cells each sample contained. To quantify the absolute abundance of each unique TCRbeta CDR3 rearrangement, sequence reads were collapsed and filtered. For each sample, productive Simpson clonality was calculated as the square root of Simpson's diversity index across productive rearrangements. TCRdb mirrors the immuneACCESS table, restricted to in-frame sequences. Some clones are absent from its copies; in checked studies, under half trace to an unresolved V gene, and the reason for the others is unknown. The V and J calls and clone size are taken from that table; D and trimming were inferred from the DNA. Within this sample are some 100,000 clones, with approximately 91% of them counted one time only. The ten largest clones add up to about 18% of the sample.

Sequencing input: peripheral blood. The receptor's source is a man between 50 and 59 years old with acute or convalescent COVID-19.

The nucleotide sequence reads TGTGCCAGCAGTCGGAGGGGTGAGGTCACTGAAGCTTTCTTT. The resulting protein is CASSRRGEVTEAFF. Recombination connected TRBV5-5 to TRBJ1-1; D gene: possibly TRBD1, on 5 matching bases. The CDR3 measures 14 amino acids from cysteine to phenylalanine. The only DNA kept is the CDR3, 42 bases in frame from the first base. The V and J ends are trimmed by 5 bases and 4 bases, leaving 15 bases between them. Reading the germline V gene (reference sequence) gives CDR1 SGHKS and CDR2 YYEKEE.